This T cell receptor (beta chain) was sequenced during a study of identical twins. V lost 5 bases and J lost 3; bases outside the gene matches: 12. This CDR3 region has 17 residues. CDR1 is SEHNR and CDR2 is FQNEAQ in the germline V gene (reference sequence). TCRdb re-called the 5' RACE reads with MiXCR, one entry per CDR3 protein. The profile shows 1.5 million to 2 million distinct CDR3 sequences, about 32% of them singletons. In its sample, this clonotype was seen a few times. The sequenced sample was cord blood. The genes are TRBV7-9 and TRBJ2-1; 8 bases are shared with TRBD2. The sequence derives from a newborn girl in good health. This CDR3 reads CASSKYASGGYYNEQFF. CDR3 coding DNA: TGTGCCAGCAGCAAATACGCCAGCGGGGGCTACTACAATGAGCAGTTCTTC.